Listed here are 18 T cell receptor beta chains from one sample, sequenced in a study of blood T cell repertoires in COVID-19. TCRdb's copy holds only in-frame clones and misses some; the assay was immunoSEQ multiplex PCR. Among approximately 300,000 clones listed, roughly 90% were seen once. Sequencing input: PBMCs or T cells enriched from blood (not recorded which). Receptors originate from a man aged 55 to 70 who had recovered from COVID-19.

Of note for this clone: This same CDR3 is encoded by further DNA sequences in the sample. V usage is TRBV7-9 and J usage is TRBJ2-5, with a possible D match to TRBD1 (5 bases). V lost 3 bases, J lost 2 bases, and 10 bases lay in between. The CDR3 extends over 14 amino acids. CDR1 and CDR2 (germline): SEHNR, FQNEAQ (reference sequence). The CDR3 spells CASSFGQGQETQYF. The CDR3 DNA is TGTGCCAGCAGCTTTGGGCAGGGACAAGAGACCCAGTACTTC.

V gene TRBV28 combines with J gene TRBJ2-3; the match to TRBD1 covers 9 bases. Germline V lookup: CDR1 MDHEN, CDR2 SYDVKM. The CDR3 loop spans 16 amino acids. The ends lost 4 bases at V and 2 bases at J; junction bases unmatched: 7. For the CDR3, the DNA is TGTGCCAGCAGTTCGACAGGGGGTCGGGTCACAGATACGCAGTATTTT. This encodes CASSSTGGRVTDTQYF.

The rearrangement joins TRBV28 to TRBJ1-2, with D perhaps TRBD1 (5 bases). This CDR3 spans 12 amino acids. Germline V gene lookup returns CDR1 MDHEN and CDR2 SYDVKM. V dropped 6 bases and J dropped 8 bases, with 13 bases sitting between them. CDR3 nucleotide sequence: TGTGCCAGCAGAGGGGTGCCTGAAGGCTACACCTTC. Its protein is CASRGVPEGYTF.

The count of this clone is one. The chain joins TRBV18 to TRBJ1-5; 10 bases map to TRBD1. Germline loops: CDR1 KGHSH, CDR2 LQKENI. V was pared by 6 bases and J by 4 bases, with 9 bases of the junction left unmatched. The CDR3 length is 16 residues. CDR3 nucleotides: TGTGCCAGCTCCCCCAATAGGGACAGGGGAAATCAGCCCCAGCATTTT. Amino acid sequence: CASSPNRDRGNQPQHF.

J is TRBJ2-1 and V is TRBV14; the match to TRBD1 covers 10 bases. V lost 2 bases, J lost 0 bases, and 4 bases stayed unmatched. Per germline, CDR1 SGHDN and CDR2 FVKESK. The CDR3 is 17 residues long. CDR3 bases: TGTGCCAGCAGCCAAAGGACAGGGGGGGGCTCCTACAATGAGCAGTTCTTC. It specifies CASSQRTGGGSYNEQFF.

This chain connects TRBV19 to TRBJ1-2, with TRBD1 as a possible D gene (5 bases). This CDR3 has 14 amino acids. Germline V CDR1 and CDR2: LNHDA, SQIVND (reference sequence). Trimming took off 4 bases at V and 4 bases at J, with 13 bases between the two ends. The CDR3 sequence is CASSTRRGGYGYTF. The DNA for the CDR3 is TGTGCCAGTAGTACCCGCCGGGGGGGCTATGGCTACACCTTC.

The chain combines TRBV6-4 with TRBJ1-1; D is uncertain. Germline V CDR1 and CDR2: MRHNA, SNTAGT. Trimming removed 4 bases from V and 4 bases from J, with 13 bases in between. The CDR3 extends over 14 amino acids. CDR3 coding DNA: TGTGCCAGCAGTGCCTCCCACCGGGGCACTGAAGCTTTCTTT. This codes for CASSASHRGTEAFF.

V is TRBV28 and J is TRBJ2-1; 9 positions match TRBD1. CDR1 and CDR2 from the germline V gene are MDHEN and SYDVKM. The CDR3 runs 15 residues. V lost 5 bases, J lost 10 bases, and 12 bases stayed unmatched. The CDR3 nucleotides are TGTGCCAGCAGTCGAAACCGGGACAGGGTTAAGGAGCAGTTCTTC. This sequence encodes CASSRNRDRVKEQFF.

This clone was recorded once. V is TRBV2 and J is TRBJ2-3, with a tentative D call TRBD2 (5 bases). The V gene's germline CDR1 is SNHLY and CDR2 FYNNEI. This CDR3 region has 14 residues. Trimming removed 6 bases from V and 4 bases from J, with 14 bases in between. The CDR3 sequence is CASSGGLTSDTQYF. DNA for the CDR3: TGTGCCAGCAGCGGCGGGCTTACCTCAGATACGCAGTATTTT.

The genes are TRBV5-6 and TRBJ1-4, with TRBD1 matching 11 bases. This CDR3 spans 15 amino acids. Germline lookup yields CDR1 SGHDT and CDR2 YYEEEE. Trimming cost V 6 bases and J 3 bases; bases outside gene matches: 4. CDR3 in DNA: TGTGCCAGCAACGGACAGGGGGCTGCTAATGAAAAACTGTTTTTT. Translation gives CASNGQGAANEKLFF.

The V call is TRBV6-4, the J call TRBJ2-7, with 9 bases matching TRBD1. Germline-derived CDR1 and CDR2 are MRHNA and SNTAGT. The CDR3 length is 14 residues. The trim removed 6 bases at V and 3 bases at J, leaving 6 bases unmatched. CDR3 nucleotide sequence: TGTGCCAGCAGAACAGGGGGCGCGAGCTACGAGCAGTACTTC. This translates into CASRTGGASYEQYF.

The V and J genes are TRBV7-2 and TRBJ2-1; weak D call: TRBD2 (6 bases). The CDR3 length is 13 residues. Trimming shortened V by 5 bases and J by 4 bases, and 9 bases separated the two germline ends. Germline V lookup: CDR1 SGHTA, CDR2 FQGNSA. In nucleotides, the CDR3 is TGTGCCAGCAGCCGGGGGTCTTACAATGAGCAGTTCTTC. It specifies CASSRGSYNEQFF.

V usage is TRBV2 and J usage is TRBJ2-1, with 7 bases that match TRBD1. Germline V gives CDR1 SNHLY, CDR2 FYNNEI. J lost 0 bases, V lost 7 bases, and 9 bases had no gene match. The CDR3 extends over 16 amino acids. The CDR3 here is CASKRNRGSSYNEQFF. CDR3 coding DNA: TGTGCCAGCAAAAGGAACAGGGGAAGCTCCTACAATGAGCAGTTCTTC.

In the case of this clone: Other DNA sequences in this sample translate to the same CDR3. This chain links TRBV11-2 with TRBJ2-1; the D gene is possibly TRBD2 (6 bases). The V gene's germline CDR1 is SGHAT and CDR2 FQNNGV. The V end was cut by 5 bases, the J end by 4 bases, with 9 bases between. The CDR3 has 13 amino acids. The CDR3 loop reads CASSLGLYNEQFF. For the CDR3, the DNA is TGTGCCAGCAGCCTGGGACTTTACAATGAGCAGTTCTTC.

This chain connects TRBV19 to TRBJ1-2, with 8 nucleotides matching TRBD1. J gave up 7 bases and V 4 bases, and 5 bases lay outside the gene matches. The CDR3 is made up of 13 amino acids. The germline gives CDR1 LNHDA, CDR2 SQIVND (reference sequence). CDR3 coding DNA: TGTGCCAGTAGTACCCGACAGGGGAGTGGCTACACCTTC. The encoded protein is CASSTRQGSGYTF.

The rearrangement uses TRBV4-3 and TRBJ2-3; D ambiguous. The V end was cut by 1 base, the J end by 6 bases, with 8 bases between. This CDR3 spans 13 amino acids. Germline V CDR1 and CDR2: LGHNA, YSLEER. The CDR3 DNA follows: TGCGCCAGCAGCCAAGTGTTCCGGGATACGCAGTATTTT. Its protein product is CASSQVFRDTQYF.

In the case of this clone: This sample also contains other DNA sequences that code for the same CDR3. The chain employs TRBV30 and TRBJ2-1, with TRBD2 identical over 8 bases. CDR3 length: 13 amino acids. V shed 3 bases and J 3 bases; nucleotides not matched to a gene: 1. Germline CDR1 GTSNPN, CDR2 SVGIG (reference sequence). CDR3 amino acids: CAWRTSGYNEQFF. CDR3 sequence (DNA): TGTGCCTGGAGAACTAGCGGCTACAATGAGCAGTTCTTC. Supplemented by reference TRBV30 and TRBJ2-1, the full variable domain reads SQTIHQWPATLVQPVGSPLSLECTVEGTSNPNLYWYRQAAGRGLQLLFYSVGIGQISSEVPQNLSASRPQDRQFILSSKKLLLSDSGFYLCAWRTSGYNEQFFGPGTRLTVL.

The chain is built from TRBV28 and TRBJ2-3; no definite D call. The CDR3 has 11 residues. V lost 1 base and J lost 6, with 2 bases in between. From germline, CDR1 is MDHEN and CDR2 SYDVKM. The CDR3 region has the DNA TGTGCCAGCAGTTTATCGGATACGCAGTATTTT. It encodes CASSLSDTQYF.